These T cell receptor beta chains were read from a single sample in a study of tumor-infiltrating lymphocytes in localized non-small cell lung cancer. Here immunoSEQ multiplex PCR was the method, and the copy in TCRdb shows in-frame clones only, minus some. Among about 12,000 clones listed, less than 90% were seen once. The sequenced sample consisted of lung tumor tissue. All receptors derive from a human donor with non-small cell lung cancer. CDR3s include the opening cysteine and the closing phenylalanine or tryptophan. D genes are given only for firm matches. Size values are once, few and many counts, or a class for expanded clones, and some rows have none.

V gene,J gene,D gene,clone size,CDR3 protein,CDR3 DNA
TRBV6-1,TRBJ1-5,-,-,CASSESGGSQPQHF,TGTGCCAGCAGTGAAAGTGGGGGGAGTCAGCCCCAGCATTTT
TRBV2,TRBJ1-2,-,once,CASRPTVTNYGYTF,TGTGCCAGCAGGCCGACAGTTACTAACTATGGCTACACCTTC
TRBV13,TRBJ1-2,-,medium-sized,CASSLEPSQEDYGYTF,TGTGCCAGCAGCTTAGAACCCTCGCAAGAGGACTATGGCTACACCTTC
TRBV5-4,TRBJ1-3,-,-,CASSLDEGRVYGNTIYF,TGTGCCAGCAGCTTGGATGAGGGGCGGGTGTACGGAAACACCATATATTTT
TRBV7-9,TRBJ1-1,-,-,CASSHTEGKGNTEAFF,TGTGCCAGCAGCCATACGGAGGGAAAAGGGAACACTGAAGCTTTCTTT
TRBV7-8,TRBJ1-6,-,few,CASSLARVRSPLHF,TGTGCCAGCAGCTTAGCAAGGGTTAGATCACCCCTCCACTTT
TRBV5-1,TRBJ2-1,-,-,CASRRTGSDSHNEQFF,TGCGCCAGCAGGCGAACGGGGAGTGACAGCCACAATGAGCAGTTCTTC
TRBV19,TRBJ1-2,TRBD1,medium-sized,CASSGQGAEYGYTF,TGTGCCAGTAGCGGACAGGGGGCAGAGTATGGCTACACCTTC
TRBV15,TRBJ1-1,-,medium-sized,CATSRLFATEAFF,TGTGCCACCAGCAGGCTCTTTGCCACTGAAGCTTTCTTT
TRBV5-1,TRBJ2-7,-,-,CASSPTRHEQYF,TGCGCCAGCTCCCCGACTAGGCACGAGCAGTACTTC
TRBV5-4,TRBJ2-7,-,-,CASSLGAEQYF,TGTGCCAGTTCCCTGGGGGCTGAGCAGTACTTC
TRBV7-8,TRBJ1-6,-,-,CASSSYVPSSYNSPLHF,TGTGCCAGCAGCTCCTATGTTCCAAGCTCCTATAATTCACCCCTCCACTTT
TRBV4-1,TRBJ1-2,-,-,CASSQVGNYGYTF,TGCGCCAGCAGCCAAGTAGGAAACTATGGCTACACCTTC
TRBV25-1,TRBJ1-5,-,-,CASTTGYQPQHF,TGTGCCAGCACCACAGGTTATCAGCCCCAGCATTTT
TRBV4-2,TRBJ1-1,-,-,CASSQEGGPTEAFF,TGTGCCAGCAGCCAAGAGGGGGGGCCCACTGAAGCTTTCTTT
TRBV5-1,TRBJ2-5,-,-,CASSLGQYQETQYF,TGCGCCAGCAGCTTGGGACAGTACCAAGAGACCCAGTACTTC
TRBV19,TRBJ2-1,-,-,CASSTVGVDYNEQFF,TGTGCCAGTAGTACCGTCGGAGTAGATTACAATGAGCAGTTCTTC
TRBV18,TRBJ2-3,TRBD2,-,CASSPGGYTDTQYF,TGTGCCAGCTCACCCGGGGGGTACACAGATACGCAGTATTTT
TRBV18,TRBJ2-7,-,-,CASSPPSRDEQYF,TGTGCCAGCTCACCACCGAGTCGGGACGAGCAGTACTTC
TRBV7-8,TRBJ2-7,TRBD1,-,CASSSRKDRGSHEQYF,TGTGCCAGCAGCTCAAGAAAGGACAGGGGGTCCCACGAGCAGTACTTC
TRBV6-5,TRBJ1-1,-,-,CASSYGQLNTEAFF,TGTGCCAGCAGTTACGGGCAGCTGAACACTGAAGCTTTCTTT
TRBV30,TRBJ2-2,-,-,CAWRGDSNTGELFF,TGTGCCTGGCGTGGGGACTCGAACACCGGGGAGCTGTTTTTT
TRBV29-1,TRBJ2-7,-,once,CSAGVGSSYEQYF,TGCAGCGCTGGCGTTGGGAGCTCCTACGAGCAGTACTTC
TRBV7-9,TRBJ2-1,-,-,CASSLGEYEQFF,TGTGCCAGCAGCTTAGGAGAGTATGAGCAGTTCTTC
TRBV5-8,TRBJ1-2,-,large,CASSLSGGSFNLYTF,TGTGCCAGCAGCTTGAGCGGGGGCTCCTTCAACCTCTACACCTTC
TRBV6-4,TRBJ2-2,-,-,CASNNNWKEMALVTGELFF,TGTGCCAGCAATAACAATTGGAAGGAGATGGCCTTAGTCACCGGGGAGCTGTTTTTT
TRBV5-1,TRBJ2-1,TRBD2,-,CASSLVSGGYYNEQFF,TGCGCCAGCAGCTTGGTTAGCGGGGGCTATTACAATGAGCAGTTCTTC
TRBV2,TRBJ2-7,TRBD2,-,CASSGHLGLAESYEQYF,TGTGCCAGCAGTGGACACCTGGGACTAGCGGAATCCTACGAGCAGTACTTC
TRBV29-1,TRBJ1-6,-,-,CSVRDVANSPLHF,TGCAGCGTTAGGGACGTAGCTAATTCACCCCTCCACTTT
TRBV5-1,TRBJ2-7,TRBD1,few,CASGETGFGEQYF,TGCGCCAGCGGGGAGACAGGGTTCGGCGAGCAGTACTTC
TRBV15,TRBJ1-1,-,-,CATSRDRAGEAFF,TGTGCCACCAGCAGAGACAGGGCCGGTGAAGCTTTCTTT
TRBV5-4,TRBJ1-2,TRBD1,once,CASNPGTADYGYTF,TGTGCCAGCAACCCGGGGACAGCTGACTATGGCTACACCTTC
TRBV19,TRBJ1-2,-,-,CASTTGLLGYGYTF,TGTGCCAGTACTACAGGTCTCCTAGGCTATGGCTACACCTTC
TRBV9,TRBJ1-2,-,few,CASSVGTEANYGYTF,TGTGCCAGCAGCGTAGGGACGGAAGCTAACTATGGCTACACCTTC
TRBV16,TRBJ1-5,-,-,CASSQSQGSNQPQHF,TGTGCCAGCAGCCAATCGCAGGGTAGCAATCAGCCCCAGCATTTT
TRBV6-1,TRBJ2-4,-,-,CASSEGRIQYF,TGTGCCAGCAGTGAGGGGAGAATTCAGTACTTC
TRBV2,TRBJ2-3,TRBD1,-,CASNGQGPSDTQYF,TGTGCCAGCAACGGACAGGGCCCATCAGATACGCAGTATTTT
TRBV6-5,TRBJ2-3,-,-,CASRSRDLGTDTQYF,TGTGCCAGCAGGTCCCGGGACCTGGGCACAGATACGCAGTATTTT
TRBV5-1,TRBJ1-1,-,-,CASSLEGVGDTEAFF,TGCGCCAGCAGCTTGGAAGGGGTGGGGGATACTGAAGCTTTCTTT
TRBV18,TRBJ1-1,-,-,CASSPSGFGNTEAFF,TGTGCCAGCTCACCGAGTGGGTTCGGGAACACTGAAGCTTTCTTT
TRBV4-1,TRBJ1-2,-,-,CASSQDNSIYYGYTF,TGCGCCAGCAGCCAAGATAACAGCATCTACTATGGCTACACCTTC
TRBV10-2,TRBJ1-2,TRBD1,-,CASMGQGIYGYTF,TGCGCCAGCATGGGACAGGGCATTTATGGCTACACCTTC
TRBV7-9,TRBJ2-5,-,-,CASSLAQQGVETQYF,TGTGCCAGCAGCTTAGCGCAGCAGGGAGTTGAGACCCAGTACTTC
TRBV11-3,TRBJ1-3,-,few,CASSLDAPSSGNTIYF,TGTGCCAGCAGCTTAGATGCACCGAGCTCTGGAAACACCATATATTTT
TRBV27,TRBJ1-6,-,-,CASSSGAGRNSPLHF,TGTGCCAGCAGCTCTGGGGCGGGTCGTAATTCACCCCTCCACTTT
TRBV19,TRBJ2-5,-,few,CASSIRQGGKETQYF,TGTGCCAGTAGTATACGACAGGGAGGGAAGGAGACCCAGTACTTC
TRBV6-5,TRBJ2-7,-,once,CASSYTYESYEQYF,TGTGCCAGCAGTTACACATACGAGTCCTACGAGCAGTACTTC
TRBV2,TRBJ1-6,-,-,CASSVTRPKSPLHF,TGTGCCAGCAGTGTAACACGTCCGAAATCACCCCTCCACTTT